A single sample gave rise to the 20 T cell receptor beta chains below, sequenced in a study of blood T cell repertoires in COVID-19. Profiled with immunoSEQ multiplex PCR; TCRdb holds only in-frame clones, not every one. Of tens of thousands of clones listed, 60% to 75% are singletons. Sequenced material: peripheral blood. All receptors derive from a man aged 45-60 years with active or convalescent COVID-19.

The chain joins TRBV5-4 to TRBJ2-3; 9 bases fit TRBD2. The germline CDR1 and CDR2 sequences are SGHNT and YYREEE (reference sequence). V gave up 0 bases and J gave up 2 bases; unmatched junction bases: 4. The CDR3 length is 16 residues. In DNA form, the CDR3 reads TGTGCCAGCAGCTTGGCAACTAGCGGGTCCACAGATACGCAGTATTTT. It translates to CASSLATSGSTDTQYF.

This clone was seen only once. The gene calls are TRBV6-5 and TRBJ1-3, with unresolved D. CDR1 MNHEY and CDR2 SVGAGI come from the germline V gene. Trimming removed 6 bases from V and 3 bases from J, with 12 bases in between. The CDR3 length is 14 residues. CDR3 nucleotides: TGTGCCAGCAGATCCCGCGGAGTTGGAAACACCATATATTTT. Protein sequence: CASRSRGVGNTIYF.

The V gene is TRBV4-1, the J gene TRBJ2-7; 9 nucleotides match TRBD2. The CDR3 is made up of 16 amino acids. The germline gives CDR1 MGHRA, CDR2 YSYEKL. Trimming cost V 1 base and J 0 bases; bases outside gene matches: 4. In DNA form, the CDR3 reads TGCGCCAGCAGCCAAGGCAGCGGGGGGTTCTCCTACGAGCAGTACTTC. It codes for CASSQGSGGFSYEQYF.

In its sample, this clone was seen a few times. The CDR3 DNA reads TGTGCCAGCAGCAAAGAAAGGATGACTAGCGGGGGAGGGAACACCGGGGAGCTGTTTTTT. The encoded protein is CASSKERMTSGGGNTGELFF. The chain uses TRBV21-1 and TRBJ2-2; the table calls TRBD2, which could not be checked here. TRBV21-1 is a listed pseudogene. The length of the CDR3 is 20 residues.

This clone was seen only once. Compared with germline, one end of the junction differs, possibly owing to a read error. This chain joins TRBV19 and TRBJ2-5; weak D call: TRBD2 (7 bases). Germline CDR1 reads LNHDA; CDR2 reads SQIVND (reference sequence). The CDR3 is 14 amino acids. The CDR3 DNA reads TGTGCCAGCAGTAGGGGGGGTTTACGAGAGACCCAGTACTTC. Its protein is CASSRGGLRETQYF. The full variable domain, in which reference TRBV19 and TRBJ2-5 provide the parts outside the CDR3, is DGGITQSPKYLFRKEGQNVTLSCEQNLNHDAMYWYRQDPGQGLRLIYYSQIVNDFQKGDIAEGYSVSREKKESFPLTVTSAQKNPTAFYLCASSRGGLRETQYFGPGTRLLVL.

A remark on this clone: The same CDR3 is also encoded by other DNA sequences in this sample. The CDR3 coding sequence is TGTGCCAGCAGTGGCGGGGGGGCCACAGATACGCAGTATTTT. Translation gives CASSGGGATDTQYF. J is TRBJ2-3 and V is TRBV6-4; 9 nucleotides match TRBD2. Germline lookup yields CDR1 MRHNA and CDR2 SNTAGT. CDR3 length: 14 residues. V dropped 4 bases and J dropped 2; count of bases not matched to a gene: 1.

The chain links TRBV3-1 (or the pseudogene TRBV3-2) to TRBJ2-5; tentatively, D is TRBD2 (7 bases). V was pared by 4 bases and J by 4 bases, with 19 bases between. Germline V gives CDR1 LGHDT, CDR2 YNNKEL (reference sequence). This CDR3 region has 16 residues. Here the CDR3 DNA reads TGTGCCAGCAGCCCTCGGGGGGCATACTTGGGAGAGACCCAGTACTTC. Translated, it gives CASSPRGAYLGETQYF.

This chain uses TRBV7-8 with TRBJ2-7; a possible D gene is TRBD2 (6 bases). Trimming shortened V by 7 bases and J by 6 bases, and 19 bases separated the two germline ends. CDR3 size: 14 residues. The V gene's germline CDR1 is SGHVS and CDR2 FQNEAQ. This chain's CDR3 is CASTESRGLREQYF. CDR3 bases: TGTGCCAGCACCGAGTCCCGTGGACTACGCGAGCAGTACTTC.

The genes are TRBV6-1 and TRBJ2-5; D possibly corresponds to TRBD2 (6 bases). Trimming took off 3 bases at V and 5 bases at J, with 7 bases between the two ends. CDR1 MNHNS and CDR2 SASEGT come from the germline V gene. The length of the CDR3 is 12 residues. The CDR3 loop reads CASSDRGETQYF. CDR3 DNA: TGTGCCAGCAGTGACCGGGGGGAGACCCAGTACTTC.

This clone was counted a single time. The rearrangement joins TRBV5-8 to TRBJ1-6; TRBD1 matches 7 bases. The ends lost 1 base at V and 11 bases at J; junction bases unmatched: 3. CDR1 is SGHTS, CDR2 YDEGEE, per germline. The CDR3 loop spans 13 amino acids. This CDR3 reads CASSLQGDTPLHF. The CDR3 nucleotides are TGTGCCAGCAGCTTGCAGGGGGATACACCCCTCCACTTT.

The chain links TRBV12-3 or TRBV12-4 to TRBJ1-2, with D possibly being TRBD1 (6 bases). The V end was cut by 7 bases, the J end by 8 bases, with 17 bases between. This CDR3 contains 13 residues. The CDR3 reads CASTPRGAGGYTF. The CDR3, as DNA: TGTGCCAGCACCCCTCGGGGGGCCGGAGGCTACACCTTC.

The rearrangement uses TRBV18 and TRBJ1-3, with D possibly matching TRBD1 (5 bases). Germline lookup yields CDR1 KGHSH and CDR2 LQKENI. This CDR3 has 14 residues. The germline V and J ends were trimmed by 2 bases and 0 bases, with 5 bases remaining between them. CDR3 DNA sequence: TGTGCCAGCTCACCAGACAGCTCTGGAAACACCATATATTTT. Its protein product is CASSPDSSGNTIYF.

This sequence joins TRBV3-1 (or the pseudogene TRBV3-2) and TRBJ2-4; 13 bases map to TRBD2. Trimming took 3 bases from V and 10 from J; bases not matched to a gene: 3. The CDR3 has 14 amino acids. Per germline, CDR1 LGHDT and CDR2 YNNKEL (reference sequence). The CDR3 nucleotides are TGTGCCAGCAGCCAGGGACTAGCGGGGTATATTCAGTACTTC. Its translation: CASSQGLAGYIQYF.

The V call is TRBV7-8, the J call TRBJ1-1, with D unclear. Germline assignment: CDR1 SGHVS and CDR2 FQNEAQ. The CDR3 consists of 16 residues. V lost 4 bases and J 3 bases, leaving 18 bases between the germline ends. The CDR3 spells CASSSSPTVGHTEAFF. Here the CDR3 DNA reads TGTGCCAGCAGCTCCTCTCCCACAGTGGGCCACACTGAAGCTTTCTTT.

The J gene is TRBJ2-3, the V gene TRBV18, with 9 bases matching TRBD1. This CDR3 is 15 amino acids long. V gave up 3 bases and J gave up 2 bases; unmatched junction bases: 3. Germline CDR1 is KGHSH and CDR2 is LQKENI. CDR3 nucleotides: TGTGCCAGCTCACCGGGACAGGGAGCCACAGATACGCAGTATTTT. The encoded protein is CASSPGQGATDTQYF.

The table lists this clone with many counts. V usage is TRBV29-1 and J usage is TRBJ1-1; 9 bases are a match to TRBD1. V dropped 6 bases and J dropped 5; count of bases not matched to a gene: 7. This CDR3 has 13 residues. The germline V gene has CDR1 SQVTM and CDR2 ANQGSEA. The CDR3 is CSVNVGTGTEAFF. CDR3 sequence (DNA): TGCAGCGTGAATGTGGGGACAGGGACTGAAGCTTTCTTT.

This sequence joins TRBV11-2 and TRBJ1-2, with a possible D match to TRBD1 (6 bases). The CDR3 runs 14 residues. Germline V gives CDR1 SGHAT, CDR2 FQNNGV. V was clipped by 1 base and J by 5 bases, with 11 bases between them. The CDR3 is CASSLALDRYGYTF. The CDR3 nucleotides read TGTGCCAGCAGCTTAGCCCTGGACAGATATGGCTACACCTTC.

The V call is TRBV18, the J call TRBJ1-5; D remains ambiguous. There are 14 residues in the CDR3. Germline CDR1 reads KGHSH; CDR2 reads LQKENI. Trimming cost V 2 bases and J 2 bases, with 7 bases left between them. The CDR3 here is CASSPGAGNQPQHF. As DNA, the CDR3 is TGTGCCAGCTCACCAGGTGCGGGCAATCAGCCCCAGCATTTT.

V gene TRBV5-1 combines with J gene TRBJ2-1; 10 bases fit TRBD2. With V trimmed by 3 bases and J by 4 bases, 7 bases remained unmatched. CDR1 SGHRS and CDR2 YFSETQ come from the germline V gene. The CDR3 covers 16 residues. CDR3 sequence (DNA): TGCGCCAGCAGCTCGAATGGAGCGGGGGGGTACAATGAGCAGTTCTTC. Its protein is CASSSNGAGGYNEQFF. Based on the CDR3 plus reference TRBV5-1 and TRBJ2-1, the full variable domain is KAGVTQTPRYLIKTRGQQVTLSCSPISGHRSVSWYQQTPGQGLQFLFEYFSETQRNKGNFPGRFSGRQFSNSRSEMNVSTLELGDSALYLCASSSNGAGGYNEQFFGPGTRLTVL.

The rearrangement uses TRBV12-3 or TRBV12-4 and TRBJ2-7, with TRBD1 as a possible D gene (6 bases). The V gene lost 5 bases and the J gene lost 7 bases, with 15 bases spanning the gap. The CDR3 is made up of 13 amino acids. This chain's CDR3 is CASSGGLYEEQYF. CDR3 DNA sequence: TGTGCCAGCAGTGGGGGCCTATACGAGGAGCAGTACTTC.